This T cell receptor (beta chain) came from a study of blood T cell repertoires in COVID-19. The participants were between about 18 and 90 years old and came from roughly 24 US areas. Participant reports of clinical history set cohort assignment. The germline V gene has CDR1 GTSNPN and CDR2 SVGIG (reference sequence). The CDR3 is 11 residues long. Original handling: Reference gene primer amplification yielded estimated nucleated cell counts. Sequencing was performed with immunoSEQ multiplex PCR; in TCRdb, only in-frame clones are kept and a portion is missing. V, J and clone size derive from that table, while D and trimming were established from the DNA sequence. The data hold 200,000 or so clones, with 88% observed a single time. As for this clone: At one end, the junction sequence differs from germline, possibly due to a read error.

The receptor was derived from a woman under 40 who had been exposed to COVID-19. This sequence joins TRBV30 and TRBJ2-1; tentatively, D is TRBD2 (5 bases). The sample comprised PBMCs or T cells enriched from blood (not recorded which). In nucleotides, the CDR3 is TGTGCCTGGAGTCATCCCGCGGAGGAGGTCTTC. This encodes CAWSHPAEEVF.